The following is a TCR beta chain sequence with its context. The antigen is undetermined. This sample is part of a study of T cell responses to AZD1222 COVID-19 vaccine. The assay was immunoSEQ multiplex PCR, and TCRdb's table has in-frame clones only and misses some. The sample has about 100,000 clones; around 87% are singletons. Unmatched junction bases numbered 2, after V lost 4 bases and J lost 7 bases. Germline assignment: CDR1 SGHNT and CDR2 YYREEE (reference sequence). The CDR3 sequence is 12 residues long. The study's findings and limits: Close to half of spike-specific TCRs reportedly recognize unmutated variant regions. There were vaccine-associated CD4 TCRs across spike, dominant at 160-218 and 743-854.

This chain links TRBV5-4 with TRBJ2-5; 9 nucleotides agree with TRBD1. The clonotype comes from an adult in good health. The sequences come from peripheral blood, collected on day 0 of MenACWY control vaccination. The CDR3 coding sequence is TGTGCCAGCAGCCGACAGGGGGGGACCCAGTACTTC. Its translation is CASSRQGGTQYF.